The clone carrying this TCR beta chain was seen ten or more times. These data are taken from a study of spatial heterogeneity in lung cancer. Across the whole study: More beta-chain than alpha-chain sequences were consistently detected.

As for time point: sample taken at primary tumor resection. The study sequenced unsorted whole RNA from tumor, nontumor lung or frozen PBMC. The donor group consisted of some 70 patients who had untreated, early-stage non-small cell lung cancer. V lost 5 bases, J lost 7 bases, and 9 bases stayed unmatched. The germline V gene has CDR1 ENHRY and CDR2 SYGVKD. The CDR3 covers 15 residues. Individual TCR cDNA molecules each bore their own unique molecular identifier. TCRdb re-derived calls from the 5' RACE reads in MiXCR, one entry per CDR3 protein. The sample records roughly 39,000 distinct CDR3 sequences, roughly 7% being singletons.

The gene calls are TRBV10-3 and TRBJ2-7; 12 bases align to TRBD1. The source material was PBMCs, sampled at surgery. The TCR sequence derives from a female donor with early-stage non-small cell lung cancer. The CDR3: CAISPPGQGAREQYF. CDR3 nucleotides: TGTGCCATCAGTCCTCCGGGACAGGGGGCGCGGGAGCAGTACTTC.